This T cell receptor beta chain appears in the sequencing data of a study of breast tumors, draining lymph nodes, adjacent tissues. Study-wide findings and caveats: Tumor T cell lymph node origin was a supported hypothesis, not proven.

To note about this clonotype: Its antigen is still unknown.

The CDR3 is 13 amino acids. Trimming removed 3 bases from V and 3 bases from J; junction bases left unmatched: 2. Germline V lookup: CDR1 SGHRS, CDR2 YFSETQ. TCRdb redid the calling of the multiplex PCR reads with MiXCR, one entry per CDR3 protein. The sample yields 270,000 or so distinct CDR3 sequences, over 25% seen once. Samples came from axillary lymph nodes draining the breast cancer. The sequenced sample was axillary lymph node tissue. The clonotype originates from a female donor with breast cancer. Some clones in this sample may be carry-over from other donors' samples. V and J are TRBV5-1 and TRBJ1-1; 7 bases agree with TRBD1. The CDR3 DNA sequence: TGCGCCAGCAGCTGGGACAGCGACACTGAAGCTTTCTTT. Protein product: CASSWDSDTEAFF.